A selection of T cell receptor beta chains follows, all from one sample in a study of OX40 agonist ivuxolimab in advanced cancers. The repertoire was sequenced with immunoSEQ multiplex PCR; TCRdb's copy has only in-frame clones and lacks some. The sample contains 100,000 or so clones, roughly 95% of which appear only once. Sample: CD4+ or CD8+ T cells sorted from blood, taken in a trial of the OX40 agonist ivuxolimab. Receptors originate from an adult with an advanced solid tumor such as melanoma, head and neck, liver or kidney cancer. Each CDR3 is given with its conserved first and last residue. The D gene is left open where the match is weak. Clone sizes are given selectively: once, few, many, or a class where the clone is expanded.

D gene: -; J gene: TRBJ2-1; clone size: -; V gene: TRBV28; CDR3 DNA: TGTGCCAGCAGTTTACGCGGGGGCCTTGAGCAGTTCTTC; CDR3 protein: CASSLRGGLEQFF
D gene: -; J gene: TRBJ2-7; clone size: -; V gene: TRBV5-1; CDR3 DNA: TGCGCCAGCAGCTTGGGCCAGGGAGTCTACGAGCAGTACTTC; CDR3 protein: CASSLGQGVYEQYF
D gene: TRBD2; J gene: TRBJ2-5; clone size: -; V gene: TRBV7-8; CDR3 DNA: TGTGCCAGCAGCTTAGGAGCGGGGGGATTTATGGGGTACTTC; CDR3 protein: CASSLGAGGFMGYF
D gene: -; J gene: TRBJ2-2; clone size: -; V gene: TRBV9; CDR3 DNA: TGTGCCAGCAGCGAGGGAAGCCTCGGGGAGCTGTTTTTT; CDR3 protein: CASSEGSLGELFF
D gene: TRBD2; J gene: TRBJ2-5; clone size: -; V gene: TRBV9; CDR3 DNA: TGTGCCAGCAGCCGGACGCGGGGGGCCCCCCCTCCGTCCAAAGAGACCCAGTACTTC; CDR3 protein: CASSRTRGAPPPSKETQYF
D gene: TRBD2; J gene: TRBJ2-1; clone size: -; V gene: TRBV7-2; CDR3 DNA: TGTGCCAGCAGCGCAGGACTAGCGGGATACAATGAGCAGTTCTTC; CDR3 protein: CASSAGLAGYNEQFF
D gene: -; J gene: TRBJ1-1; clone size: -; V gene: TRBV12-1; CDR3 DNA: TGTGCCAGCAGCTTCTGGCGCCGTGTAGAACATGAGACTGAAGCTTTCTTT; CDR3 protein: CASSFWRRVEHETEAFF
D gene: -; J gene: TRBJ1-5; clone size: -; V gene: TRBV5-4; CDR3 DNA: TGTGCCAGCAGCTGGGGAATCAATCAGCCCCAGCATTTT; CDR3 protein: CASSWGINQPQHF
D gene: TRBD1; J gene: TRBJ1-5; clone size: -; V gene: TRBV2; CDR3 DNA: TGTGCCAGCAGCCTCGGACAGGGATCCTATAGCAATCAGCCCCAGCATTTT; CDR3 protein: CASSLGQGSYSNQPQHF
D gene: -; J gene: TRBJ2-1; clone size: -; V gene: TRBV15; CDR3 DNA: TGTGCCACCAGCAGATTAGGACCCACCGCCCTTAATAATGAGCAGTTCTTC; CDR3 protein: CATSRLGPTALNNEQFF
D gene: TRBD1; J gene: TRBJ1-2; clone size: -; V gene: TRBV4-2; CDR3 DNA: TGTGCCAGCAGCCAAGGAACGACAGGGGAATTTGATGGCTATGGCTACACCTTC; CDR3 protein: CASSQGTTGEFDGYGYTF
D gene: TRBD2; J gene: TRBJ2-1; clone size: -; V gene: TRBV6-5; CDR3 DNA: TGTGCCAGCACTCGCGGGAGGCCCTCCTACAATGAGCAGTTCTTC; CDR3 protein: CASTRGRPSYNEQFF
D gene: -; J gene: TRBJ1-6; clone size: once; V gene: TRBV4-3; CDR3 DNA: TGCGCCAGCAGCCAAGATTACAGGGACTATAATTCACCCCTCCACTTT; CDR3 protein: CASSQDYRDYNSPLHF
D gene: -; J gene: TRBJ2-1; clone size: -; V gene: TRBV5-4; CDR3 DNA: TGTGCCAGCAGGAAGCAGGAATACAATGAGCAGTTCTTC; CDR3 protein: CASRKQEYNEQFF
D gene: -; J gene: TRBJ1-1; clone size: -; V gene: TRBV20-1; CDR3 DNA: TGCAGTGCTAGAGTGGGGGCTGAAGCTTTCTTT; CDR3 protein: CSARVGAEAFF
D gene: -; J gene: TRBJ1-1; clone size: once; V gene: TRBV25-1; CDR3 DNA: TGTGCCAGCAGTGAACCCGACACTGAAGCTTTCTTT; CDR3 protein: CASSEPDTEAFF
D gene: -; J gene: TRBJ2-7; clone size: -; V gene: TRBV15; CDR3 DNA: TGTGCCACCAGCAATACGAGCGAGACCTACGAGCAGTACTTC; CDR3 protein: CATSNTSETYEQYF
D gene: -; J gene: TRBJ1-5; clone size: -; V gene: TRBV19; CDR3 DNA: TGTGCCAGTAGTGGCGGGACGGGGAATCAGCCCCAGCATTTT; CDR3 protein: CASSGGTGNQPQHF
D gene: TRBD1; J gene: TRBJ2-5; clone size: -; V gene: TRBV5-6; CDR3 DNA: TGTGCCAGCAGCTTGGGGACCGGGACAGGGGTTGTTCAAGAGACCCAGTACTTC; CDR3 protein: CASSLGTGTGVVQETQYF
D gene: -; J gene: TRBJ2-1; clone size: -; V gene: TRBV7-3; CDR3 DNA: TGTGCCAGCAGCGATAACAGGGTGGCCTACAATGAGCAGTTCTTC; CDR3 protein: CASSDNRVAYNEQFF
D gene: -; J gene: TRBJ2-1; clone size: -; V gene: TRBV14; CDR3 DNA: TGTGCCAGCAGCCACGGGTACAATGAGCAGTTCTTC; CDR3 protein: CASSHGYNEQFF
D gene: TRBD1; J gene: TRBJ2-7; clone size: -; V gene: TRBV4-1; CDR3 DNA: TGCGCCAGCAGCCATCCGGGACAGGGCCCCTACGAGCAGTACTTC; CDR3 protein: CASSHPGQGPYEQYF
D gene: -; J gene: TRBJ2-7; clone size: -; V gene: TRBV19; CDR3 DNA: TGTGCCAGTAGTATAGCATTCAGGGTCGAGTTCTACGAGCAGTACTTC; CDR3 protein: CASSIAFRVEFYEQYF
D gene: -; J gene: TRBJ2-1; clone size: once; V gene: TRBV21-1; CDR3 DNA: TGTGCCAGCAGCAAAGTGGAGGGGAAGCAGTTCTTC; CDR3 protein: CASSKVEGKQFF
D gene: -; J gene: TRBJ2-7; clone size: -; V gene: TRBV25-1; CDR3 DNA: TGTGCCAGCAGTGCCCCGAGGGCACTCAGCTCCTACGAGCAGTACTTC; CDR3 protein: CASSAPRALSSYEQYF
D gene: -; J gene: TRBJ2-5; clone size: -; V gene: TRBV27; CDR3 DNA: TGTGCCAGCAGTTTATCAGGCTACCCAAGCGGCCAAGAGACCCAGTACTTC; CDR3 protein: CASSLSGYPSGQETQYF
D gene: -; J gene: TRBJ1-3; clone size: -; V gene: TRBV7-9; CDR3 DNA: TGTGCCAGCAGCTTTAGAGGAAACACCATATATTTT; CDR3 protein: CASSFRGNTIYF
D gene: TRBD1; J gene: TRBJ2-1; clone size: -; V gene: TRBV6-1; CDR3 DNA: TGTGCCAGCAGTGCGGGACAGGCCAATGAGCAGTTCTTC; CDR3 protein: CASSAGQANEQFF
D gene: -; J gene: TRBJ2-7; clone size: -; V gene: TRBV27; CDR3 DNA: TGTGCCAGCAGTTTATCAGGGATGGGGTCCTACGAGCAGTACTTC; CDR3 protein: CASSLSGMGSYEQYF
D gene: -; J gene: TRBJ2-5; clone size: -; V gene: TRBV2; CDR3 DNA: TGTGCCAGCAGTGAAAACCAGGGTTCGAAGAGCTACGAGACCCAGTACTTC; CDR3 protein: CASSENQGSKSYETQYF
D gene: -; J gene: TRBJ1-2; clone size: -; V gene: TRBV28; CDR3 DNA: TGTGCCAGCAGTTCCCTTTCGGGGGGCGGCGACTATGGCTACACCTTC; CDR3 protein: CASSSLSGGGDYGYTF
D gene: -; J gene: TRBJ2-1; clone size: -; V gene: TRBV15; CDR3 DNA: TGTGCCACCAGTACAGCGAGTGGATACAATGAGCAGTTCTTC; CDR3 protein: CATSTASGYNEQFF
D gene: -; J gene: TRBJ2-3; clone size: -; V gene: TRBV7-6; CDR3 DNA: TGTGCCAGCGCGGGTGTCCTCACAGATACGCAGTATTTT; CDR3 protein: CASAGVLTDTQYF
D gene: -; J gene: TRBJ1-2; clone size: once; V gene: TRBV7-9; CDR3 DNA: TGTGCCAGCAGCCTAGGGCCTACTAACTATGGCTACACCTTC; CDR3 protein: CASSLGPTNYGYTF
D gene: TRBD1; J gene: TRBJ1-1; clone size: -; V gene: TRBV25-1; CDR3 DNA: TGTGCCAGCCGACAGGGGGCGAACCCTGAAGCTTTCTTT; CDR3 protein: CASRQGANPEAFF
D gene: -; J gene: TRBJ1-3; clone size: -; V gene: TRBV5-4; CDR3 DNA: TGTGCCAGCAACGTAAGGGGCTCTGGAAACACCATATATTTT; CDR3 protein: CASNVRGSGNTIYF
D gene: -; J gene: TRBJ2-7; clone size: -; V gene: TRBV19; CDR3 DNA: TGTGCCAGTGCCTCGGCGGGGGCCGCCTACGAGCAGTACTTC; CDR3 protein: CASASAGAAYEQYF
D gene: -; J gene: TRBJ2-7; clone size: -; V gene: TRBV4-1; CDR3 DNA: TGCGCCAGCAGCCAAGTAGTCGGTACCTCCTACGAGCAGTACTTC; CDR3 protein: CASSQVVGTSYEQYF
D gene: -; J gene: TRBJ2-5; clone size: -; V gene: TRBV19; CDR3 DNA: TGTGCCAGTACCCCCGGTGCCGGAGAGACCCAGTACTTC; CDR3 protein: CASTPGAGETQYF
D gene: TRBD2; J gene: TRBJ2-7; clone size: -; V gene: TRBV7-9; CDR3 DNA: TGTGCCAGCAGCTTAGGGGGAGGGCCTCACGAGCAGTACTTC; CDR3 protein: CASSLGGGPHEQYF
D gene: TRBD1; J gene: TRBJ1-5; clone size: -; V gene: TRBV19; CDR3 DNA: TGTGCCAGTAGTATAGGGCCAGGGGGGTATCAGCCCCAGCATTTT; CDR3 protein: CASSIGPGGYQPQHF
D gene: -; J gene: TRBJ1-2; clone size: -; V gene: TRBV7-2; CDR3 DNA: TGTGCCAGCAGCAAGAGCGGGAGCTACTATGGCTACACCTTC; CDR3 protein: CASSKSGSYYGYTF
D gene: -; J gene: TRBJ2-7; clone size: -; V gene: TRBV7-9; CDR3 DNA: TGTGCCAGCAGCCCCGGGTTCTCCTACGAGCAGTACTTC; CDR3 protein: CASSPGFSYEQYF
D gene: -; J gene: TRBJ2-7; clone size: once; V gene: TRBV2; CDR3 DNA: TGTGCCAGCAGTTACAGAGGCGAGCAGTATTTC; CDR3 protein: CASSYRGEQYF
D gene: TRBD1; J gene: TRBJ2-7; clone size: -; V gene: TRBV28; CDR3 DNA: TGTGCCAGCAGGCCCCGGACAGGGAAAGGCGAGCAGTACTTC; CDR3 protein: CASRPRTGKGEQYF
D gene: TRBD2; J gene: TRBJ2-7; clone size: -; V gene: TRBV2; CDR3 DNA: TGTGCCATCAAGAAGCTAGCGGCCGAGCAGTACTTC; CDR3 protein: CAIKKLAAEQYF
D gene: -; J gene: TRBJ1-4; clone size: -; V gene: TRBV29-1; CDR3 DNA: TGCAGCGTAGTAGGTGAAAAACTGTTTTTT; CDR3 protein: CSVVGEKLFF